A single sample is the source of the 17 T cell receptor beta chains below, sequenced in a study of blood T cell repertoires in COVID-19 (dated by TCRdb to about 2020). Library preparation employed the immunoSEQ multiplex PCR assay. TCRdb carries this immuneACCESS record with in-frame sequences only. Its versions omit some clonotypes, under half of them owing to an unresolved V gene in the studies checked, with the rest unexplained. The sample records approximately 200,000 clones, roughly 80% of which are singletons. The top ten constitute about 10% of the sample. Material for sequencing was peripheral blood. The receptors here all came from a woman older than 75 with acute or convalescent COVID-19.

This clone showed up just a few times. The CDR3 DNA reads as TGTGCCAGTAGTCTGGGGACAGGGGGAAAGAACACTGAAGCTTTCTTT. Its protein product is CASSLGTGGKNTEAFF. J is TRBJ1-1 and V is TRBV19, with TRBD1 matching over 11 bases. V gave up 5 bases and J gave up 1 base; unmatched junction bases: 6. Looked up from germline, CDR1 is LNHDA and CDR2 is SQIVND (reference sequence). The CDR3 contains 16 residues. The full variable domain, rest sourced from reference TRBV19 and TRBJ1-1, is DGGITQSPKYLFRKEGQNVTLSCEQNLNHDAMYWYRQDPGQGLRLIYYSQIVNDFQKGDIAEGYSVSREKKESFPLTVTSAQKNPTAFYLCASSLGTGGKNTEAFFGQGTRLTVV.

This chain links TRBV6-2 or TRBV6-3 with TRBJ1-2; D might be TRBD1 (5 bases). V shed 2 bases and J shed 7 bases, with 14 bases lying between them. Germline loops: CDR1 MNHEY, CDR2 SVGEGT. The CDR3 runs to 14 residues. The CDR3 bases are TGTGCCAGCAGTTACAGTGTCGGGGGTCTTGGCTACACCTTC. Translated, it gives CASSYSVGGLGYTF.

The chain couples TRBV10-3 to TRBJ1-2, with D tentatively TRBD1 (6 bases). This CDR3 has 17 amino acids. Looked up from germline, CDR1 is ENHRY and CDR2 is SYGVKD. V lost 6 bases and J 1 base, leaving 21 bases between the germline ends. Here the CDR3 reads CAISLSETQGLNYGYTF. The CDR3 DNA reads TGTGCCATCAGCTTATCTGAGACTCAGGGGCTTAACTATGGCTACACCTTC.

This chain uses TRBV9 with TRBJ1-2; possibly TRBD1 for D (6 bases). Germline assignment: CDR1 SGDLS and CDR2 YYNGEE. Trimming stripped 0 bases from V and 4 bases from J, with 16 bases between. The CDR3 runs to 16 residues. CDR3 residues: CASSVAGGARGYGYTF. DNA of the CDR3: TGTGCCAGCAGCGTAGCCGGGGGGGCGCGTGGCTATGGCTACACCTTC.

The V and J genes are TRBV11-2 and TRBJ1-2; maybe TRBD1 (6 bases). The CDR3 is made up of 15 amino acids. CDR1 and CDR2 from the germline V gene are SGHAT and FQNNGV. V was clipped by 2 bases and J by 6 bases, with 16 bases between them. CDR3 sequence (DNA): TGTGCCAGCAGCTTATTAGCAGGGGCGGGAGATGGCTACACCTTC. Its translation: CASSLLAGAGDGYTF. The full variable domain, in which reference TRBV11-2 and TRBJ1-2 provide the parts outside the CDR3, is EAGVAQSPRYKIIEKRQSVAFWCNPISGHATLYWYQQILGQGPKLLIQFQNNGVVDDSQLPKDRFSAERLKGVDSTLKIQPAKLEDSAVYLCASSLLAGAGDGYTFGSGTRLTVV.

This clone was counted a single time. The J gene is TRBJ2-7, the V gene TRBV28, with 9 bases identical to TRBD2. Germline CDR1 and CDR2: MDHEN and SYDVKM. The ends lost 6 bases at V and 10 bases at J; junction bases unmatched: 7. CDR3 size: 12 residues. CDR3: CASSPAGGRQYF. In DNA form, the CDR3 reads TGTGCCAGCAGCCCGGCGGGGGGGAGACAGTACTTC.

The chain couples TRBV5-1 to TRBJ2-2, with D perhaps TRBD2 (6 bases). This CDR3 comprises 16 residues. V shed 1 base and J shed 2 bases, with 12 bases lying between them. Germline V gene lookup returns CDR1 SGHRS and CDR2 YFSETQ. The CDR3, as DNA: TGCGCCAGCAGCTTGCTCATAGCGGCTAACACCGGGGAGCTGTTTTTT. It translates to CASSLLIAANTGELFF.

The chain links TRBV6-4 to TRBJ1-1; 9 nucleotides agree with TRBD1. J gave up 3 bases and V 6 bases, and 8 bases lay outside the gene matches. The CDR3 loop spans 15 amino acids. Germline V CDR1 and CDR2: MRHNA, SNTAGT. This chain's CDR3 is CASSEGQGKDTEAFF. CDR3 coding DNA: TGTGCCAGCAGCGAGGGACAGGGAAAGGACACTGAAGCTTTCTTT.

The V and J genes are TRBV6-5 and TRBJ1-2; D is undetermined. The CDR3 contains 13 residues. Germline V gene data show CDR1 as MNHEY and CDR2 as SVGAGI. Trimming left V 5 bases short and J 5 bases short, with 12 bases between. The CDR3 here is CASSKDGVYGYTF. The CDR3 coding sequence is TGTGCCAGCAGTAAGGACGGGGTTTATGGCTACACCTTC.

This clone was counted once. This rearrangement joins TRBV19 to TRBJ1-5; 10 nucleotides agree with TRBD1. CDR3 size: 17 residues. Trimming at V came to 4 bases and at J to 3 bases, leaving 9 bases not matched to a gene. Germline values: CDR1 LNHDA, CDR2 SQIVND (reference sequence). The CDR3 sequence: CASSTGTGDFNNQPQHF. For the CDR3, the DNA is TGTGCCAGTAGTACCGGGACAGGGGATTTTAACAATCAGCCCCAGCATTTT.

DNA of the CDR3: TGTGCTAGTGGTTTGGTACTAATACCAGCGGGGGAGGGCAACTATGGCTACACCTTC. Translated: CASGLVLIPAGEGNYGYTF. The rearrangement uses TRBV12-5 and TRBJ1-2, with a tentative D call TRBD1 (5 bases). V lost 0 bases to trimming and J lost 2 bases, with 22 bases between them. This CDR3 comprises 19 residues. Germline V CDR1 and CDR2: LGHNT, FRNRAP.

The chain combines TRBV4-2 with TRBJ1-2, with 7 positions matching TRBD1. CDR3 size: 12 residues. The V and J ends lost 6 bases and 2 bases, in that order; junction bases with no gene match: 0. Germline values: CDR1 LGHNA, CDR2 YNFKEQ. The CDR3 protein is CASRGGNYGYTF. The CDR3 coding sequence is TGTGCCAGCAGAGGGGGCAACTATGGCTACACCTTC.

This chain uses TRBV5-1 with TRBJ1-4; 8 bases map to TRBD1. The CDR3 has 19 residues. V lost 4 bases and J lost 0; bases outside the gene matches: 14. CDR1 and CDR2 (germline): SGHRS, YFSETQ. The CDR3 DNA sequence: TGCGCCAGCAGCCCGGGACAGGCAATCTTCTATGCAACTAATGAAAAACTGTTTTTT. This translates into CASSPGQAIFYATNEKLFF.

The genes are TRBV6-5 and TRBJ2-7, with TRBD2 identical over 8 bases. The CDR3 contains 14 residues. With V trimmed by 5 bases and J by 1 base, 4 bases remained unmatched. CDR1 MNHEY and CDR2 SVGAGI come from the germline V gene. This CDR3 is CASSTTSGSYEQYF. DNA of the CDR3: TGTGCCAGCAGTACCACTAGCGGATCCTACGAGCAGTACTTC.

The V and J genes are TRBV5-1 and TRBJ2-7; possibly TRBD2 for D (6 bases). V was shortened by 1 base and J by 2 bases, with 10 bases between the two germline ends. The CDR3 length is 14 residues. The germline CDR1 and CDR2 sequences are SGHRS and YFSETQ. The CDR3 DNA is TGCGCCAGCAGCTTGTCGGACTATACCTACGAGCAGTACTTC. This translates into CASSLSDYTYEQYF.

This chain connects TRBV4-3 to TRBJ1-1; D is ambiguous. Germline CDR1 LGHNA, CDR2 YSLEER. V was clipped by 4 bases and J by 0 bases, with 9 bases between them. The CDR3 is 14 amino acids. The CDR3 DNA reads TGCGCCAGCAGCCTCGGAGGGATGAACACTGAAGCTTTCTTT. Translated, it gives CASSLGGMNTEAFF.

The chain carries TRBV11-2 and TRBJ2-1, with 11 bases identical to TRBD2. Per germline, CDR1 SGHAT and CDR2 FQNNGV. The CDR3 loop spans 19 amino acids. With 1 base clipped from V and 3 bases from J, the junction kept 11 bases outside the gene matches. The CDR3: CASSLGSGGANLLYNEQFF. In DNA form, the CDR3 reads TGTGCCAGCAGCTTAGGTAGCGGGGGGGCTAATTTACTCTACAATGAGCAGTTCTTC.